A single sample gave rise to the 31 T cell receptor beta chains below, sequenced in a study of CD8+ T cells in alopecia areata. Described treatment: oral pan-JAK inhibitor, 5-10 mg twice daily. It was from alopecia areata patients that lesional scalp punch biopsies and peripheral blood were collected. cDNA serving as the sequencing template came from extracted, reverse transcribed RNA. Here immunoSEQ multiplex PCR was the method, and the copy in TCRdb shows in-frame clones only, minus some. The sample has thousands of clones; 55% to 70% are singletons. The source material was skin, sampled at week 4, from a patient treated with tofacitinib. The receptors stem from a human donor with alopecia areata.

The J gene is TRBJ2-3, the V gene TRBV4-1, with TRBD2 as a possible D gene (6 bases). Trimming shortened V by 5 bases and J by 2 bases, and 14 bases separated the two germline ends. Germline CDR1 MGHRA, CDR2 YSYEKL. This CDR3 is 15 amino acids long. The CDR3 loop is CASSYSGSSTDTQYF. The CDR3 nucleotides read TGCGCCAGCAGCTACAGCGGGTCCTCCACAGATACGCAGTATTTT.

This clone was observed a handful of times. The chain combines TRBV11-3 with TRBJ2-1, with a weak D call TRBD1 (5 bases). The V and J ends lost 5 bases and 3 bases respectively, with 8 bases between them. This CDR3 has 13 amino acids. Germline-derived CDR1 and CDR2 are SGHNT and YENEEA. The CDR3 nucleotides are TGTGCCAGCAGCCAAGGGGACTACAATGAGCAGTTCTTC. It translates to CASSQGDYNEQFF.

The chain has TRBV6-9 and TRBJ1-2; 8 bases match TRBD1. V lost 3 bases, J lost 5 bases, and 5 bases stayed unmatched. Per the germline V gene, CDR1 is MNHGY and CDR2 is SVAAGI. The length of the CDR3 is 14 residues. This CDR3 reads CASSYSGQAYGYTF. As DNA, the CDR3 is TGTGCCAGCAGTTACTCGGGACAGGCTTATGGCTACACCTTC.

The chain recombines TRBV7-3 with TRBJ2-1; D assignment may be TRBD1 or TRBD2 (5 bases each). There are 17 residues in the CDR3. Deletions cut 2 bases from V and 4 bases from J, with 18 bases between. Germline CDR1 reads SGHTA; CDR2 reads FQGTGA. The CDR3 DNA sequence: TGTGCCAGCAGCTTAGGGGGTTGGGGAAGGGGTTACAATGAGCAGTTCTTC. It specifies CASSLGGWGRGYNEQFF.

In its sample, this clone was seen a few times. Written as DNA, the CDR3 is TGTGCCAGCAGTGCCGGTTGGGCGGAGACCCAGTACTTC. The encoded protein is CASSAGWAETQYF. The rearrangement joins TRBV9 to TRBJ2-5; D is uncertain. The CDR3 length is 13 residues. Trimming cost V 5 bases and J 5 bases, with 13 bases left between them. Looked up from germline, CDR1 is SGDLS and CDR2 is YYNGEE.

This chain uses TRBV7-9 with TRBJ1-1; the D gene is possibly TRBD1 (6 bases). Trimming removed 5 bases at V and 3 bases at J, with 13 bases between. Germline lookup yields CDR1 SEHNR and CDR2 FQNEAQ (reference sequence). The CDR3 loop spans 14 amino acids. CDR3 in amino acids: CASSPGGGHTEAFF. In DNA form, the CDR3 reads TGTGCCAGCAGCCCCGGGGGGGGGCACACTGAAGCTTTCTTT.

The chain combines TRBV18 with TRBJ2-7; D may be TRBD2 (5 bases). CDR3 length equals 18 residues. Looked up from germline, CDR1 is KGHSH and CDR2 is LQKENI. V lost 0 bases, J lost 3 bases, and 21 bases lay in between. DNA of the CDR3: TGTGCCAGCTCACCACCGTTACAGACTATCTCTACTTACTACGAGCAGTACTTC. Translating it yields CASSPPLQTISTYYEQYF.

V and J are TRBV7-9 and TRBJ1-1; no definite D call. The CDR3 runs 14 residues. V was cut by 5 bases and J by 2 bases, with 12 bases left in between. Germline CDR1 and CDR2: SEHNR and FQNEAQ (reference sequence). For the CDR3, the DNA is TGTGCCAGCAGCCCAAAACAGCGTAACACTGAAGCTTTCTTT. Translation: CASSPKQRNTEAFF.

This clone was observed a handful of times. The CDR3 DNA reads TGCAGCGTTGTGGGGGGAGCCGGGACAGCAGGGAATGGCTACACCTTC. This translates into CSVVGGAGTAGNGYTF. V usage is TRBV29-1 and J usage is TRBJ1-2, with TRBD1 matching 7 bases. Trimming cost V 4 bases and J 6 bases; bases outside gene matches: 17. CDR1 and CDR2 (germline): SQVTM, ANQGSEA. The CDR3 covers 16 residues.

This chain links TRBV14 with TRBJ2-4; D is perhaps TRBD2 (5 bases). CDR1 is SGHDN and CDR2 is FVKESK in the germline V gene. V lost 2 bases, J lost 9 bases, and 11 bases lay in between. The CDR3 contains 13 residues. CDR3 protein: CASSQSAGGIQYF. The CDR3 DNA sequence: TGTGCCAGCAGCCAATCGGCGGGCGGCATTCAGTACTTC.

This clone has more than one count but fewer than ten. The V call is TRBV11-3, the J call TRBJ2-5; D gene unclear. CDR3 length: 14 residues. Germline values: CDR1 SGHNT, CDR2 YENEEA. V shed 5 bases and J shed 6 bases, with 16 bases lying between them. CDR3 protein: CASSLVLGWKTQYF. The CDR3 region has the DNA TGTGCCAGCAGCCTAGTTCTGGGGTGGAAGACCCAGTACTTC.

V usage is TRBV5-1 and J usage is TRBJ2-6, with a tentative D call TRBD1 (5 bases). CDR1 is SGHRS and CDR2 is YFSETQ in the germline V gene. The CDR3 consists of 16 residues. Trimming stripped 2 bases from V and 1 base from J, with 10 bases between. For the CDR3, the DNA is TGCGCCAGCAGCTTAACGACAGTTTCTGGGGCCAACGTCCTGACTTTC. Translating gives CASSLTTVSGANVLTF. Full variable domain (remainder filled in from reference TRBV5-1 and TRBJ2-6): KAGVTQTPRYLIKTRGQQVTLSCSPISGHRSVSWYQQTPGQGLQFLFEYFSETQRNKGNFPGRFSGRQFSNSRSEMNVSTLELGDSALYLCASSLTTVSGANVLTFGAGSRLTVL.

The V gene is TRBV14, the J gene TRBJ2-7; TRBD1 agrees at 8 bases. Germline CDR1 SGHDN, CDR2 FVKESK. The CDR3 totals 19 residues. With V trimmed by 4 bases and J by 7 bases, 24 bases remained unmatched. Here the CDR3 reads CASSPFSGRQGTLTGEQYF. The CDR3 DNA is TGTGCCAGCAGCCCCTTCTCCGGCCGACAGGGGACTCTAACGGGGGAGCAGTACTTC.

The chain uses TRBV6-4 and TRBJ2-1, with a weak D call TRBD1 (6 bases). This CDR3 is 14 amino acids long. CDR1 is MRHNA and CDR2 is SNTAGT in the germline V gene. V was trimmed by 4 bases and J by 4 bases, leaving 11 bases between them. CDR3 amino acids: CASSVGAEYNEQFF. CDR3 in DNA: TGTGCCAGCAGTGTGGGGGCGGAGTACAATGAGCAGTTCTTC.

The chain uses TRBV5-1 and TRBJ1-1; maybe TRBD1 (6 bases). Germline V gives CDR1 SGHRS, CDR2 YFSETQ. V gave up 7 bases and J gave up 3 bases, with 16 bases separating them. The CDR3 is made up of 14 amino acids. The CDR3 loop reads CASGYRGDHTEAFF. CDR3 sequence (DNA): TGCGCCAGCGGCTATAGGGGGGACCACACTGAAGCTTTCTTT.

This chain connects TRBV19 to TRBJ1-4, with TRBD1 as a possible D gene (5 bases). CDR1 and CDR2 (germline): LNHDA, SQIVND (reference sequence). Trimming removed 5 bases at V and 7 bases at J, with 11 bases between. The CDR3 runs 13 residues. CDR3 bases: TGTGCCAGTAGTTGGGGGAGGGGTGAAAAACTGTTTTTT. Protein product: CASSWGRGEKLFF.

The J gene is TRBJ1-5, the V gene TRBV7-9, with D uncertain. The V and J ends lost 2 bases and 3 bases respectively, with 5 bases between them. The CDR3 totals 13 residues. Germline values: CDR1 SEHNR, CDR2 FQNEAQ (reference sequence). CDR3 region: CASSLNHNQPQHF. For the CDR3, the DNA is TGTGCCAGCAGCTTAAACCACAATCAGCCCCAGCATTTT.

Only a few counts were recorded for this clone. CDR3 in DNA: TGTGCCAGCAGTTACCGGGACACCAAAAACATTCAGTACTTC. Translation gives CASSYRDTKNIQYF. The V and J genes are TRBV6-5 and TRBJ2-4; possible D gene TRBD1, 6 bases. Germline V gene lookup returns CDR1 MNHEY and CDR2 SVGAGI. Trimming removed 2 bases at V and 2 bases at J, with 7 bases between. The CDR3 totals 14 residues.

This chain links TRBV4-2 with TRBJ2-7, with 8 bases fitting TRBD2. The CDR3 is 16 residues long. Losses at the gene ends were 4 bases for V and 0 bases for J; bases not matched to a gene: 8. Germline V gene lookup returns CDR1 LGHNA and CDR2 YNFKEQ. Here the CDR3 DNA reads TGTGCCAGCAGCCCCGGCTCGGGGGGGTCCTCCTACGAGCAGTACTTC. Protein: CASSPGSGGSSYEQYF.

This sequence joins TRBV2 and TRBJ2-6; D is undetermined. CDR3 length: 15 residues. Germline lookup yields CDR1 SNHLY and CDR2 FYNNEI. Trimming took 8 bases from V and 2 from J, leaving 13 bases between them. The CDR3 DNA sequence: TGTGCCAGCCTAGGTCTTGGGGCTGGGGCCAACGTCCTGACTTTC. It codes for CASLGLGAGANVLTF.

There are a few counts of this clone. The V call is TRBV5-1, the J call TRBJ2-5, with D perhaps TRBD2 (6 bases). This CDR3 is 14 amino acids long. Germline V gives CDR1 SGHRS, CDR2 YFSETQ. Trimming removed 4 bases at V and 4 bases at J, with 14 bases between. The CDR3 sequence is CASSTMGGRETQYF. CDR3 nucleotides: TGCGCCAGCAGCACAATGGGGGGACGAGAGACCCAGTACTTC.

This clone appeared a few times. The V gene is TRBV6-5, the J gene TRBJ1-1; a possible D gene is TRBD1 (5 bases). V lost 5 bases to trimming and J lost 6 bases, with 19 bases between them. CDR1 is MNHEY, CDR2 SVGAGI, per germline. This CDR3 spans 15 amino acids. The CDR3 coding sequence is TGTGCCAGCAGTGCGACGCCGGGGGTATTCGCTGAAGCTTTCTTT. It codes for CASSATPGVFAEAFF.

The V call is TRBV10-1, the J call TRBJ2-1, with D maybe TRBD2 (5 bases). Germline V lookup: CDR1 WNHNN, CDR2 SYGVQD (reference sequence). Trimming removed 4 bases from V and 6 bases from J, with 10 bases in between. This CDR3 is built from 13 residues. CDR3 in amino acids: CASSVQRSNEQFF. CDR3 nucleotide sequence: TGCGCCAGCAGTGTCCAGCGGAGCAATGAGCAGTTCTTC.

The J gene is TRBJ1-1, the V gene TRBV4-1; TRBD1 aligns across 7 bases. The CDR3 totals 14 residues. V shed 0 bases, J shed 5 bases, and the junction held 3 bases outside the gene matches. Looked up from germline, CDR1 is MGHRA and CDR2 is YSYEKL. CDR3 residues: CASSQEGGFTEAFF. DNA for the CDR3: TGCGCCAGCAGCCAAGAAGGGGGCTTTACTGAAGCTTTCTTT.

The chain carries TRBV13 and TRBJ2-1, with 8 bases matching TRBD2. Germline trimming cut 4 bases from V and 9 bases from J; bases unmatched to any gene: 8. Germline assignment: CDR1 PRHDT and CDR2 FYEKMQ (reference sequence). There are 14 residues in the CDR3. CDR3 sequence reads: CASSSGGPFFEQFF. The CDR3 region has the DNA TGTGCCAGCAGCTCGGGGGGGCCGTTTTTTGAGCAGTTCTTC.

This clone was counted between two and nine times. The V and J genes are TRBV2 and TRBJ2-7; 7 bases agree with TRBD1. Germline CDR1 is SNHLY and CDR2 is FYNNEI. There are 15 residues in the CDR3. J lost 0 bases, V lost 6 bases, and 8 bases had no gene match. CDR3 loop: CASSGRQGSSYEQYF. The DNA for the CDR3 is TGTGCCAGCAGCGGGCGACAGGGAAGCTCCTACGAGCAGTACTTC.

V usage is TRBV6-1 and J usage is TRBJ2-7; D is ambiguous. CDR1 MNHNS and CDR2 SASEGT come from the germline V gene. The CDR3 covers 14 residues. Trimming removed 5 bases at V and 5 bases at J, with 16 bases between. The CDR3 reads CASSSSWQGNEQYF. The CDR3 bases are TGTGCCAGCAGTTCGTCATGGCAAGGGAACGAGCAGTACTTC.

The gene calls are TRBV14 and TRBJ2-3; possibly TRBD1 or TRBD2 for D (5 bases each). CDR1 and CDR2 (germline): SGHDN, FVKESK. There are 17 residues in the CDR3. Trimming cost V 4 bases and J 4 bases, with 21 bases left between them. CDR3 region: CASSLLMGVLAPDTQYF. CDR3 nucleotide sequence: TGTGCCAGCAGCCTCCTAATGGGGGTTCTAGCCCCAGATACGCAGTATTTT.

The chain is built from TRBV5-1 and TRBJ2-2, with 7 nucleotides matching TRBD1. Germline values: CDR1 SGHRS, CDR2 YFSETQ. Germline trimming cut 3 bases from V and 2 bases from J; bases unmatched to any gene: 4. The CDR3 extends over 15 amino acids. In DNA, the CDR3 is TGCGCCAGCAGCTCAACAGGGGAAAACACCGGGGAGCTGTTTTTT. Its protein is CASSSTGENTGELFF.

The rearrangement links TRBV27 to TRBJ1-6; D uncertain. Germline V gene lookup returns CDR1 MNHEY and CDR2 SMNVEV (reference sequence). V lost 7 bases and J lost 0, with 10 bases in between. CDR3 length: 15 residues. The DNA of the CDR3 is TGTGCCAGCACAACAGCGAGCTCCTATAATTCACCCCTCCACTTT. Protein: CASTTASSYNSPLHF.

This chain uses TRBV2 with TRBJ2-1; unclear D gene. Trimming shortened V by 10 bases and J by 6 bases, and 13 bases separated the two germline ends. Germline V gene data show CDR1 as SNHLY and CDR2 as FYNNEI. The CDR3 is made up of 12 amino acids. The CDR3, as DNA: TGTGCCACTCCTGCAGCAATCAATGAGCAGTTCTTC. Its protein is CATPAAINEQFF.